This T cell receptor beta chain derives from a study of cytomegalovirus exposure and HLA in healthy donors. Findings of the study overall: Cytomegalovirus association was listed for under 200 TCR beta chains.

Notes on this clone: Its antigen remains unidentified. Other DNA sequences from this sample encode an identical CDR3 as well.

The CDR3 extends over 15 amino acids. Per germline, CDR1 LNHNV and CDR2 YYDKDF (reference sequence). V dropped 1 base and J dropped 4; count of bases not matched to a gene: 2. Repertoires were generated with immunoSEQ multiplex PCR, while TCRdb's copy carries only in-frame clones and drops some. The sample consists of about 110,000 clones, less than 90% of them appearing once. Sequenced sample: PBMCs. The sequence came from a woman younger than 30 in good health and CMV-seropositive. This chain joins TRBV15 and TRBJ1-5; TRBD1 agrees at 9 bases. Written as DNA, the CDR3 is TGTGCCACCAGCAGAGGACAGGGGGTGAATCAGCCCCAGCATTTT. Translation gives CATSRGQGVNQPQHF.